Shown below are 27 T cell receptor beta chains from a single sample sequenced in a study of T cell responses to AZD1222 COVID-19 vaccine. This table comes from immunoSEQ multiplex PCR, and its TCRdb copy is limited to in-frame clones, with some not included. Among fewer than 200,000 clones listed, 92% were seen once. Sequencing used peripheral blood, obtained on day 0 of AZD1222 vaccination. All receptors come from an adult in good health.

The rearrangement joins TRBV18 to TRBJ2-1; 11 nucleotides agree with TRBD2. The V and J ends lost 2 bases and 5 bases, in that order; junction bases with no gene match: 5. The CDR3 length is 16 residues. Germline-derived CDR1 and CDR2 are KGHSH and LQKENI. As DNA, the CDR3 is TGTGCCAGCTCACCAGCCGGGACTAGCGGTGACAATGAGCAGTTCTTC. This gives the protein CASSPAGTSGDNEQFF.

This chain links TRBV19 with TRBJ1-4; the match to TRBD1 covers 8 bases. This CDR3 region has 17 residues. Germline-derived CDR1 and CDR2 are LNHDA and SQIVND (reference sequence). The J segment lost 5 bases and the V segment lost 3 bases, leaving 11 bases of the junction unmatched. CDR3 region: CASSIGQGRRPNEKLFF. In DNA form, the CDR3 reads TGTGCCAGTAGTATTGGACAGGGAAGGCGACCAAATGAAAAACTGTTTTTT.

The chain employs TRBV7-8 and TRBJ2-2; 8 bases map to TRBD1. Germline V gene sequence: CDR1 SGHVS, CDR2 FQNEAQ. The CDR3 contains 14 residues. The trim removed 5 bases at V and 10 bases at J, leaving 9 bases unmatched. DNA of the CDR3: TGTGCCAGCAGCCCCCGGACAGGGTGGACGGAGCTGTTTTTT. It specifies CASSPRTGWTELFF.

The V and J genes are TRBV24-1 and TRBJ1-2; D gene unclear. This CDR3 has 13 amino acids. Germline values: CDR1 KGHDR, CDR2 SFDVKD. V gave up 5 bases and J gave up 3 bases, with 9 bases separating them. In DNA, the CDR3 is TGTGCCACCAGTGGTGGTCCAGACTATGGCTACACCTTC. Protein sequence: CATSGGPDYGYTF.

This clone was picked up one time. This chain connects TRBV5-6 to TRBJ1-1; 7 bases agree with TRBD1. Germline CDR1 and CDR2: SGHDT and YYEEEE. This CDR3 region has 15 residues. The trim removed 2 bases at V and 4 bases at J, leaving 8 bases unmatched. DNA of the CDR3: TGTGCCAGCAGCTTTGCAGGGGGGCCATTCACTGAAGCTTTCTTT. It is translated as CASSFAGGPFTEAFF.

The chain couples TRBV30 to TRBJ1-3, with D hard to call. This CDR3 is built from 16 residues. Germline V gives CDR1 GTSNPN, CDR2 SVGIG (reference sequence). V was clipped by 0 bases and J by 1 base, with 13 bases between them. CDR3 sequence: CAWSVRQQLSGNTIYF. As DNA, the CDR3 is TGTGCCTGGAGTGTACGGCAGCAACTGTCTGGAAACACCATATATTTT.

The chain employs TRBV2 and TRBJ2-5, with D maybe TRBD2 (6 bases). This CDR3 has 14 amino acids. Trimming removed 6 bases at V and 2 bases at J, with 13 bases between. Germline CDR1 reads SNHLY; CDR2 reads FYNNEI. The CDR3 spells CASSRGVLQETQYF. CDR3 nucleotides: TGTGCCAGCAGCCGCGGGGTTTTACAAGAGACCCAGTACTTC.

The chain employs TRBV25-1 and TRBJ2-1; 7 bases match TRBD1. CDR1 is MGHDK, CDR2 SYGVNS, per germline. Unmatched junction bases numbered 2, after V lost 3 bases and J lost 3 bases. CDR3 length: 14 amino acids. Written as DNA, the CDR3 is TGTGCCAGCAGTGATACAGGGGTCTACAATGAGCAGTTCTTC. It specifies CASSDTGVYNEQFF. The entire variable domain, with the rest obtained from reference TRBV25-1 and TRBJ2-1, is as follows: EADIYQTPRYLVIGTGKKITLECSQTMGHDKMYWYQQDPGMELHLIHYSYGVNSTEKGDLSSESTVSRIRTEHFPLTLESARPSHTSQYLCASSDTGVYNEQFFGPGTRLTVL.

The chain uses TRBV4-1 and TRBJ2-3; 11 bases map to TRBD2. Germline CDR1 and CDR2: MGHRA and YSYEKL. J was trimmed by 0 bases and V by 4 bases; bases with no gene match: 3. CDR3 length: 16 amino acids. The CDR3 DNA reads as TGCGCCAGCAGCCCGGGACTAGCGGTTAGCACAGATACGCAGTATTTT. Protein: CASSPGLAVSTDTQYF.

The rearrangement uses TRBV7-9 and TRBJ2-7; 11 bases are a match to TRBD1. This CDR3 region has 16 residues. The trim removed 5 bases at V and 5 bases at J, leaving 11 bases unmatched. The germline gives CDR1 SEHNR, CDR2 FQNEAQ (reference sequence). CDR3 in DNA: TGTGCCAGCAGCCTCTCCCTAGGGACAGGGGGACACGAGCAGTACTTC. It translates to CASSLSLGTGGHEQYF.

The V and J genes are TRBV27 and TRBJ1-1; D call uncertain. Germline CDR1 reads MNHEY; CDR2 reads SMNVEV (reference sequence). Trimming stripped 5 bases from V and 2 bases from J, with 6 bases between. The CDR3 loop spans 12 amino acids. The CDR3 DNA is TGTGCCAGCAGTCCAGATAACACTGAAGCTTTCTTT. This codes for CASSPDNTEAFF.

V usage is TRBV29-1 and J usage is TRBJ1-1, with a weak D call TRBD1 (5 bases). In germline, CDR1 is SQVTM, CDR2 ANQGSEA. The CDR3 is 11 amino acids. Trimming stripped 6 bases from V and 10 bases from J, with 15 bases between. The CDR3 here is CSVDDAGGAFF. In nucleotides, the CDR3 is TGCAGCGTAGACGACGCGGGGGGAGCTTTCTTT.

The CDR3 sequence: CASSRGHYGYTF. The CDR3, as DNA: TGTGCCAGCAGTCGGGGCCACTATGGCTACACCTTC. The chain couples TRBV12-3 or TRBV12-4 to TRBJ1-2; possibly TRBD1 for D (5 bases). The V gene lost 5 bases and the J gene lost 3 bases, with 7 bases spanning the gap. This CDR3 contains 12 residues.

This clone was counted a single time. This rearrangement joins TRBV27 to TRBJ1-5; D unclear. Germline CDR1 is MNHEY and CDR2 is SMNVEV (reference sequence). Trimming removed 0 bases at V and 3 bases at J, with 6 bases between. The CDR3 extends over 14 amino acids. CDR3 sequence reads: CASSLSGYNQPQHF. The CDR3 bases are TGTGCCAGCAGTTTATCAGGGTACAATCAGCCCCAGCATTTT.

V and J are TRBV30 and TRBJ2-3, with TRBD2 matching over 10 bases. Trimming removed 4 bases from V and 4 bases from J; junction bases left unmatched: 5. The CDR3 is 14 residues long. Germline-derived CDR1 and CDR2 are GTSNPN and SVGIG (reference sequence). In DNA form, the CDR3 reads TGTGCCTGGATCCCGGGACTAGCGTCAGATACGCAGTATTTT. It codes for CAWIPGLASDTQYF.

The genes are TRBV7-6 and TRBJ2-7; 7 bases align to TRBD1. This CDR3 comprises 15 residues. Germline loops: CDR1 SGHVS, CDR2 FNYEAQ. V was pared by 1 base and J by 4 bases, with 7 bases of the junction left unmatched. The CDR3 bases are TGTGCCAGCAGCTTAGACAGGGGTCCAAGATACGAGCAGTACTTC. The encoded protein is CASSLDRGPRYEQYF.

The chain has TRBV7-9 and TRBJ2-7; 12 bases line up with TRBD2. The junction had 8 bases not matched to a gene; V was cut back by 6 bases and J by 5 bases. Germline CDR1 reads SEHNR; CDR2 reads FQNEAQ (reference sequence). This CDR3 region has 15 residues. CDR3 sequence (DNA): TGTGCCAGCAGTACCCGGACTAGCGGGAAAGACGAGCAGTACTTC. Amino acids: CASSTRTSGKDEQYF.

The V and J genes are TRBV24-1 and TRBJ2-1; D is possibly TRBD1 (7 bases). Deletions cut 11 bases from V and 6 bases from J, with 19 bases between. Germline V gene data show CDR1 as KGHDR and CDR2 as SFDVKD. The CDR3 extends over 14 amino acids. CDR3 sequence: CASSQGGPLNEQFF. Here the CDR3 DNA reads TGTGCCAGCTCTCAGGGGGGTCCGCTCAATGAGCAGTTCTTC.

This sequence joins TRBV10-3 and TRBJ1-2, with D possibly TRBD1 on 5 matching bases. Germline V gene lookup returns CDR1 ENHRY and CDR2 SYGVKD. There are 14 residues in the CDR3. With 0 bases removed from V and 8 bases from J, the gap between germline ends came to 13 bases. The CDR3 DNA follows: TGTGCCATCAGTGAGTCGACGAGGGGTGACGGCTACACCTTC. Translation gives CAISESTRGDGYTF.

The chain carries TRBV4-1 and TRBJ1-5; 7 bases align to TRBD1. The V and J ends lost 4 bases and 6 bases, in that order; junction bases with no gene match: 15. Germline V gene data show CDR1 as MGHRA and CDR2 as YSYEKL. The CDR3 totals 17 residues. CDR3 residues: CASSPRWPDREGQPQHF. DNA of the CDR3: TGCGCCAGCAGCCCGAGGTGGCCCGACAGGGAAGGTCAGCCCCAGCATTTT.

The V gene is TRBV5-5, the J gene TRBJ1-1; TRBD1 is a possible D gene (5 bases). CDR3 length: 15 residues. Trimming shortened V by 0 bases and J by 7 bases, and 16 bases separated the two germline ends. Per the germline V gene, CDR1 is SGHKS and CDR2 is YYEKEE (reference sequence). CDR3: CASSLVLGRTHEAFF. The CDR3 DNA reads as TGTGCCAGCAGCTTGGTTTTGGGGCGGACTCATGAAGCTTTCTTT.

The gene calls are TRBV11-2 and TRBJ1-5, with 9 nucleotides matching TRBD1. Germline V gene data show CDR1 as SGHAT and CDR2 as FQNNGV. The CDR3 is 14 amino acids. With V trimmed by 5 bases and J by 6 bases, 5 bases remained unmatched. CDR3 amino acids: CASSETTGGQPQHF. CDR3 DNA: TGTGCCAGCAGCGAGACGACAGGGGGTCAGCCCCAGCATTTT.

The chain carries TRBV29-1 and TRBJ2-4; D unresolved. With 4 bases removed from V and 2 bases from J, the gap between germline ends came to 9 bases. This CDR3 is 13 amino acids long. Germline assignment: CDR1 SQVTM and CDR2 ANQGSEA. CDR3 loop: CSVVNLTKNIQYF. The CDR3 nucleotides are TGCAGCGTTGTGAATTTGACCAAAAACATTCAGTACTTC.

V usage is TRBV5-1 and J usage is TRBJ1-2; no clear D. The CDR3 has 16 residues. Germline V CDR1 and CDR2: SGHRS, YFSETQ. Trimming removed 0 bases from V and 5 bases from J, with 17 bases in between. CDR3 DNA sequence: TGCGCCAGCAGCTTGGCCGCCGCGTCCCGTGGGTATGGCTACACCTTC. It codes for CASSLAAASRGYGYTF.

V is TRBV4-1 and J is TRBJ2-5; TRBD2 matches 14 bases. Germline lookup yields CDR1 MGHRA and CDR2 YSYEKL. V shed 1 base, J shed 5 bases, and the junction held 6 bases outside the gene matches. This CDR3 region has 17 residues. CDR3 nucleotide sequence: TGCGCCAGCAGCCAAGGACTAGCGGGAGGGCCTTGGGAGACCCAGTACTTC. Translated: CASSQGLAGGPWETQYF.

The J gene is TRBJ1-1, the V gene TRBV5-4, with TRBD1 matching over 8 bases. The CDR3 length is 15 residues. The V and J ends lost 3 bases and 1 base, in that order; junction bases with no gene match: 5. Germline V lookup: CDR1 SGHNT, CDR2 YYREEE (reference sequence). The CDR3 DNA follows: TGTGCCAGCAGCTCCCTCGGACAGGGGAACACTGAAGCTTTCTTT. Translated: CASSSLGQGNTEAFF.

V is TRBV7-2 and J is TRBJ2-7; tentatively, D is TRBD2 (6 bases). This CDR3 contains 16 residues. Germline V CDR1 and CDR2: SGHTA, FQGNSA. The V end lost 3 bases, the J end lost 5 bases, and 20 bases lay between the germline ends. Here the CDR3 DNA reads TGTGCCAGCAGCTTTCGAGGGAGGACCAGAATCCACGAGCAGTACTTC. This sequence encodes CASSFRGRTRIHEQYF.